The 27 T cell receptor beta chains reported below all come from one sample, sequenced in a study of T cell responses to AZD1222 COVID-19 vaccine (dated by TCRdb to the early 2020s). Library generation was performed with the immunoSEQ multiplex PCR assay. TCRdb took over this immuneACCESS table, retaining in-frame rearrangements with V and J assigned. Such tables are incomplete; in checked studies, under half of the missing clones stem from an unresolved V gene, and the remainder is unexplained. The sample data list about 180,000 clones, and about 93% of these were observed just once. Approximately 1.8% of the sample comes from the top ten. The time point label for this specimen denotes: about 28 days (+/-7) after the second vaccine dose. The sequencing used peripheral blood, collected 28 days after the second AZD1222 dose. These receptor sequences come from an adult who received the AZD1222 COVID-19 vaccine.

CDR3 amino acids: CASTNTILAGEDNEQFF. CDR3 nucleotides: TGTGCCAGCACCAACACCATACTAGCGGGAGAGGACAATGAGCAGTTCTTC. The chain couples TRBV5-5 to TRBJ2-1; 11 nucleotides align to TRBD2. Trimming removed 6 bases from V and 5 bases from J; junction bases left unmatched: 13. CDR3 length equals 17 residues. Germline V gene lookup returns CDR1 SGHKS and CDR2 YYEKEE (reference sequence). The full variable domain, rest sourced from reference TRBV5-5 and TRBJ2-1, is DAGVTQSPTHLIKTRGQQVTLRCSPISGHKSVSWYQQVLGQGPQFIFQYYEKEERGRGNFPDRFSARQFPNYSSELNVNALLLGDSALYLCASTNTILAGEDNEQFFGPGTRLTVL.

The rearrangement links TRBV6-1 to TRBJ1-1; D is undetermined. CDR1 is MNHNS and CDR2 is SASEGT in the germline V gene. CDR3 length: 16 amino acids. Between the trimmed V and J ends, which lost 0 bases and 2 bases, there was a span of 13 bases. CDR3 sequence: CASSEARVRDNTEAFF. The DNA of the CDR3 is TGTGCCAGCAGTGAAGCGAGGGTACGGGATAACACTGAAGCTTTCTTT.

This clone is a singleton in its sample. The chain carries TRBV6-1 and TRBJ2-5; TRBD2 is a possible D gene (7 bases). In germline, CDR1 is MNHNS, CDR2 SASEGT. Trimming stripped 3 bases from V and 8 bases from J, with 19 bases between. This CDR3 region has 15 residues. This CDR3 is CASSDWAGASLTQYF. The CDR3 DNA reads TGTGCCAGCAGTGATTGGGCGGGGGCCTCCTTAACCCAGTACTTC.

The chain carries TRBV5-1 and TRBJ2-3; 9 nucleotides line up with TRBD2. V gave up 1 base and J gave up 3 bases; unmatched junction bases: 6. The CDR3 spans 16 residues. The germline gives CDR1 SGHRS, CDR2 YFSETQ. CDR3 nucleotide sequence: TGCGCCAGCAGCTTGAAAGCGGGGGGACCAACAGATACGCAGTATTTT. It encodes CASSLKAGGPTDTQYF.

The chain couples TRBV3-1 (or the pseudogene TRBV3-2) to TRBJ2-3, with 7 positions matching TRBD2. V gave up 2 bases and J gave up 4 bases; unmatched junction bases: 6. CDR3 size: 15 residues. CDR1 is LGHDT and CDR2 is YNNKEL in the germline V gene (reference sequence). The DNA of the CDR3 is TGTGCCAGCAGCCAATTGTCCCTAGCGGCAGATACGCAGTATTTT. Protein: CASSQLSLAADTQYF.

This clone was seen once. The gene calls are TRBV10-3 and TRBJ1-3; no firm D call. Deletions cut 10 bases from V and 3 bases from J, with 10 bases between. The length of the CDR3 is 12 residues. Germline assignment: CDR1 ENHRY and CDR2 SYGVKD. The CDR3 loop reads CATQGDGNTIYF. CDR3 bases: TGTGCCACCCAAGGCGATGGAAACACCATATATTTT.

The chain links TRBV12-3 or TRBV12-4 to TRBJ1-5; TRBD1 matches 7 bases. The trim removed 2 bases at V and 11 bases at J, leaving 6 bases unmatched. This CDR3 is 13 amino acids long. CDR3 sequence (DNA): TGTGCCAGCAGTTTAACAGGGGAGATGGCCCAGCATTTT. It yields the protein CASSLTGEMAQHF.

This clone has just a few counts. This chain connects TRBV7-8 to TRBJ2-2, with 8 bases fitting TRBD2. Per the germline V gene, CDR1 is SGHVS and CDR2 is FQNEAQ. V lost 0 bases and J lost 4; bases outside the gene matches: 1. This CDR3 has 15 amino acids. CDR3 coding DNA: TGTGCCAGCAGCTTAGCCGGGACTAGCACCGGGGAGCTGTTTTTT. Translating it yields CASSLAGTSTGELFF.

This clone has only one observation. J is TRBJ2-3 and V is TRBV5-8; 7 bases line up with TRBD1. Germline lookup yields CDR1 SGHTS and CDR2 YDEGEE. Trimming at V came to 0 bases and at J to 2 bases, leaving 3 bases not matched to a gene. The CDR3 runs to 15 residues. The CDR3 loop is CASSLGDSLTDTQYF. The CDR3 DNA reads TGTGCCAGCAGCTTGGGGGACAGTCTCACAGATACGCAGTATTTT.

The chain combines TRBV27 with TRBJ1-3; the D gene is possibly TRBD1 (6 bases). Germline V gene sequence: CDR1 MNHEY, CDR2 SMNVEV (reference sequence). There are 17 residues in the CDR3. V was shortened by 5 bases and J by 0 bases, with 17 bases between the two germline ends. CDR3 coding DNA: TGTGCCAGCAGTACAAATCTACAGGGTTCCTCTGGAAACACCATATATTTT. Translation gives CASSTNLQGSSGNTIYF.

This chain joins TRBV5-6 and TRBJ1-5, with TRBD1 matching 7 bases. CDR1 is SGHDT, CDR2 YYEEEE, per germline. The J segment lost 0 bases and the V segment lost 4 bases, leaving 13 bases of the junction unmatched. The CDR3 has 18 amino acids. CDR3 sequence (DNA): TGTGCCAGCAGCCTTGGCACAGGGGAGTTCGATAGCAATCAGCCCCAGCATTTT. This translates into CASSLGTGEFDSNQPQHF.

V gene TRBV3-1 (or the pseudogene TRBV3-2) combines with J gene TRBJ1-5, with D maybe TRBD1 (6 bases). The CDR3 consists of 15 residues. The V gene lost 4 bases and the J gene lost 1 base, with 11 bases spanning the gap. Germline loops: CDR1 LGHDT, CDR2 YNNKEL (reference sequence). This CDR3 is CASSPSRGSNQPQHF. The CDR3 DNA reads as TGTGCCAGCAGCCCCTCAAGGGGGAGCAATCAGCCCCAGCATTTT.

V gene TRBV7-9 combines with J gene TRBJ1-1; TRBD1 agrees at 8 bases. The V gene end was trimmed by 5 bases and the J gene end by 5 bases; junction bases not matched to a gene: 4. In germline, CDR1 is SEHNR, CDR2 FQNEAQ (reference sequence). This CDR3 region has 13 residues. CDR3 region: CASSQGAGTEAFF. CDR3 sequence (DNA): TGTGCCAGCAGCCAGGGGGCGGGAACTGAAGCTTTCTTT. The complete variable domain, with remaining parts taken from reference TRBV7-9 and TRBJ1-1, reads DTGVSQNPRHKITKRGQNVTFRCDPISEHNRLYWYRQTLGQGPEFLTYFQNEAQLEKSRLLSDRFSAERPKGSFSTLEIQRTEQGDSAMYLCASSQGAGTEAFFGQGTRLTVV.

This sequence joins TRBV4-1 and TRBJ2-3; 13 bases map to TRBD2. V dropped 5 bases and J dropped 4; count of bases not matched to a gene: 18. This CDR3 has 20 amino acids. Germline CDR1 reads MGHRA; CDR2 reads YSYEKL. The CDR3: CASSTTPTSGGSQGSDTQYF. DNA for the CDR3: TGCGCCAGCAGCACCACCCCGACTAGCGGGGGGTCTCAGGGATCAGATACGCAGTATTTT.

The chain's CDR3 is CSVGTGISSGANVLTF. The DNA of the CDR3 is TGCAGCGTCGGGACAGGGATCTCCTCTGGGGCCAACGTCCTGACTTTC. V is TRBV29-1 and J is TRBJ2-6, with TRBD1 identical over 9 bases. The CDR3 extends over 16 amino acids. V shed 6 bases, J shed 0 bases, and the junction held 6 bases outside the gene matches. Germline assignment: CDR1 SQVTM and CDR2 ANQGSEA.

CDR3 sequence: CASSPRILQASEAFF. CDR3 nucleotide sequence: TGTGCCAGCTCACCACGTATTTTACAGGCCAGTGAAGCTTTCTTT. The rearrangement links TRBV18 to TRBJ1-1; the D gene is possibly TRBD1 (5 bases). Germline V gene sequence: CDR1 KGHSH, CDR2 LQKENI. This CDR3 region has 15 residues. V shed 1 base and J shed 7 bases, with 16 bases lying between them.

V is TRBV7-2 and J is TRBJ1-1, with D possibly TRBD1 on 5 matching bases. Trimming stripped 5 bases from V and 5 bases from J, with 15 bases between. Per germline, CDR1 SGHTA and CDR2 FQGNSA. This CDR3 contains 14 residues. The CDR3: CASSPARDGTEAFF. In DNA, the CDR3 is TGTGCCAGCAGCCCGGCGAGGGACGGTACTGAAGCTTTCTTT.

This chain joins TRBV3-1 (or the pseudogene TRBV3-2) and TRBJ1-5; TRBD1 might be the D (6 bases). This CDR3 spans 15 amino acids. With 0 bases removed from V and 5 bases from J, the gap between germline ends came to 11 bases. Germline values: CDR1 LGHDT, CDR2 YNNKEL (reference sequence). CDR3 DNA sequence: TGTGCCAGCAGCCAAGAAGGGGGGATGGATCAGCCCCAGCATTTT. Translating gives CASSQEGGMDQPQHF.

The chain uses TRBV28 and TRBJ1-1; D unclear. The CDR3 runs 13 residues. From germline, CDR1 is MDHEN and CDR2 SYDVKM. V shed 1 base and J shed 2 bases, with 5 bases lying between them. Here the CDR3 DNA reads TGTGCCAGCAGTTTATCAGCTAACACTGAAGCTTTCTTT. Its protein is CASSLSANTEAFF.

The chain recombines TRBV29-1 with TRBJ2-7, with TRBD2 identical over 7 bases. The germline CDR1 and CDR2 sequences are SQVTM and ANQGSEA. The CDR3 consists of 15 residues. V was pared by 6 bases and J by 0 bases, with 11 bases of the junction left unmatched. The CDR3 coding sequence is TGCAGCGTGGGGGGGTTCTTCGTTTCCTCCTACGAGCAGTACTTC. Translated: CSVGGFFVSSYEQYF.

The V and J genes are TRBV6-6 and TRBJ2-3; 9 bases fit TRBD1. The V gene end was trimmed by 8 bases and the J gene end by 0 bases; junction bases not matched to a gene: 6. Germline loops: CDR1 MNHNY, CDR2 SVGAGI (reference sequence). The length of the CDR3 is 15 residues. This chain's CDR3 is CASAPGQGSTDTQYF. The DNA for the CDR3 is TGTGCCAGCGCACCGGGACAGGGAAGCACAGATACGCAGTATTTT.

The chain recombines TRBV9 with TRBJ1-6, with TRBD1 matching over 8 bases. The CDR3 has 14 amino acids. The V gene end was trimmed by 6 bases and the J gene end by 5 bases; junction bases not matched to a gene: 4. From germline, CDR1 is SGDLS and CDR2 YYNGEE. This CDR3 reads CASNRGQDNSPLHF. The CDR3 region has the DNA TGTGCCAGCAACAGGGGACAGGATAATTCACCCCTCCACTTT.

The genes are TRBV7-9 and TRBJ1-2; 12 bases fit TRBD1. The germline V gene encodes CDR1 SEHNR and CDR2 FQNEAQ (reference sequence). The CDR3 consists of 14 residues. With V trimmed by 5 bases and J by 5 bases, 3 bases remained unmatched. CDR3 in DNA: TGTGCCAGCAGCACGGGACAGGGGGCGTATGGCTACACCTTC. It codes for CASSTGQGAYGYTF.

This chain uses TRBV29-1 with TRBJ2-2; D may be TRBD1 or TRBD2 (5 bases each). V was cut by 0 bases and J by 6 bases, with 11 bases left in between. Germline V lookup: CDR1 SQVTM, CDR2 ANQGSEA. This CDR3 comprises 14 residues. CDR3: CSVEDPRGPGELFF. CDR3 DNA: TGCAGCGTTGAAGATCCTCGGGGCCCCGGGGAGCTGTTTTTT.

The V and J genes are TRBV18 and TRBJ2-1, with 9 bases identical to TRBD2. The junction had 10 bases not matched to a gene; V was cut back by 5 bases and J by 5 bases. The CDR3 is 16 residues long. CDR1 and CDR2 from the germline V gene are KGHSH and LQKENI. The DNA for the CDR3 is TGTGCCAGCTCAGTCACCGGGACTAGCATGAACAATGAGCAGTTCTTC. Translation: CASSVTGTSMNNEQFF.

V is TRBV7-8 and J is TRBJ2-3; TRBD2 matches 16 bases. Trimming removed 6 bases from V and 4 bases from J; junction bases left unmatched: 7. This CDR3 has 17 amino acids. CDR1 is SGHVS, CDR2 FQNEAQ, per germline. Here the CDR3 DNA reads TGTGCCAGCAGACCGGGACTAGCGGGAGGGCGGTCAGATACGCAGTATTTT. Translated: CASRPGLAGGRSDTQYF.

V and J are TRBV7-9 and TRBJ1-2, with 9 bases that match TRBD1. Germline V gene lookup returns CDR1 SEHNR and CDR2 FQNEAQ (reference sequence). The CDR3 totals 13 residues. Unmatched junction bases numbered 3, after V lost 5 bases and J lost 5 bases. CDR3 protein: CASSPGTGYGYTF. The CDR3 coding sequence is TGTGCCAGCAGCCCAGGGACAGGGTATGGCTACACCTTC.